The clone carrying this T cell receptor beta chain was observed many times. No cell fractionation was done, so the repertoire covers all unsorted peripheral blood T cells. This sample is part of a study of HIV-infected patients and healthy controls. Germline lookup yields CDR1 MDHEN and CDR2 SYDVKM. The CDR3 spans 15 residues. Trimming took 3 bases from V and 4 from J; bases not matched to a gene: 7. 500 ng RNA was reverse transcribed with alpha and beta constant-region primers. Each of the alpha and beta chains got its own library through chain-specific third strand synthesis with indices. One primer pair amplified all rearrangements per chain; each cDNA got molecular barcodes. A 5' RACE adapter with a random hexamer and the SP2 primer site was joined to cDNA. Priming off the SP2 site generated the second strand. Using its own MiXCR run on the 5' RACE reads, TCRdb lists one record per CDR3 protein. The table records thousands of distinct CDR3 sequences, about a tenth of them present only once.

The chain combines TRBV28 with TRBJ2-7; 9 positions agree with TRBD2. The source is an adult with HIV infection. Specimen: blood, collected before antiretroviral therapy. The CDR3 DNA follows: TGTGCCAGCAGTTTGGAGGGCGGGAGGGGGTACGAGCAGTACTTC. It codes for CASSLEGGRGYEQYF.